Listed here are 4 T cell receptor beta chains from one sample, sequenced in a study of shared clonotypes between healthy human individuals. Using immunoSEQ multiplex PCR, the repertoire was profiled, and TCRdb retains in-frame clones only, with some absent. The sample records 950,000 to 1,100,000 clones, about 75% being singletons. Input material: memory CD4+ T cells sorted from blood. Subset specified: CD45RA-negative fraction. The receptors come from a man aged 18-30 years in good health.

CDR3 sequence (DNA): TGTGCCAGCAGCTTAAGCCACGAGCAGTACTTC. It encodes CASSLSHEQYF. The V call is TRBV7-2, the J call TRBJ2-7; D uncertain. This CDR3 contains 11 residues. CDR1 and CDR2 (germline): SGHTA, FQGNSA. V gave up 2 bases and J gave up 5 bases, with 4 bases separating them.

This clone was observed a single time. V is TRBV5-4 and J is TRBJ2-5; 12 bases align to TRBD2. The CDR3 covers 17 residues. Trimming took 1 base from V and 5 from J; bases not matched to a gene: 9. The germline V gene has CDR1 SGHNT and CDR2 YYREEE (reference sequence). This CDR3 reads CASSLNLAGGRSETQYF. The CDR3 region has the DNA TGTGCCAGCAGCTTGAATCTAGCGGGGGGGCGAAGCGAGACCCAGTACTTC.

V gene TRBV9 combines with J gene TRBJ1-5; no definite D call. This CDR3 spans 15 amino acids. Germline V CDR1 and CDR2: SGDLS, YYNGEE. The ends were cut back, 2 bases at V and 7 bases at J, with 16 bases in the middle. CDR3 DNA sequence: TGTGCCAGCAGCGTCAATCCGGGAATGGGGCAGCCCCAGCATTTT. Translation: CASSVNPGMGQPQHF. Based on the CDR3 plus reference TRBV9 and TRBJ1-5, the full variable domain is DSGVTQTPKHLITATGQRVTLRCSPRSGDLSVYWYQQSLDQGLQFLIQYYNGEERAKGNILERFSAQQFPDLHSELNLSSLELGDSALYFCASSVNPGMGQPQHFGDGTRLSIL.

The chain joins TRBV25-1 to TRBJ2-3; 14 nucleotides align to TRBD2. With V trimmed by 5 bases and J by 2 bases, 9 bases remained unmatched. The length of the CDR3 is 18 residues. CDR1 MGHDK and CDR2 SYGVNS come from the germline V gene. The chain's CDR3 is CASSLGRGLAGDTDTQYF. The CDR3 DNA reads as TGTGCCAGCAGTTTAGGGCGGGGACTAGCGGGGGACACAGATACGCAGTATTTT.